The 32 T cell receptor beta chains below all came from one sample that was sequenced in a study of T cells expressing NK-cell markers. TCRdb reprocessed the 5' RACE reads and keeps a single row for each CDR3 protein, giving no DNA. The listing records about 550,000 distinct CDR3 sequences. Sequencing input: blood T cells: a sorted CD56 or NKG2C T cell subset, CD4+ or CD8+ T cells, or bulk PBMC T cells (not recorded which). The source of these receptors is a man younger than 35 in good health.

The genes are TRBV5-1 and TRBJ1-2; TCRdb calls TRBD1, which cannot be checked without DNA. This CDR3 has 15 amino acids. Per germline, CDR1 SGHRS and CDR2 YFSETQ. This CDR3 reads CASSLFGTGFVGYTF.

V is TRBV5-1 and J is TRBJ1-5; the TCRdb D gene call, TRBD1, has no DNA to confirm it. The germline V gene encodes CDR1 SGHRS and CDR2 YFSETQ. CDR3 length: 18 residues. This CDR3 is CASSPGTGLSRGNQPQHF.

This chain links TRBV20-1 with TRBJ2-7. The CDR3 covers 12 residues. Germline V gene data show CDR1 as DFQATT and CDR2 as SNEGSKA (reference sequence). The CDR3 spells CSARVGGVEQYF.

The chain is built from TRBV6-2 or TRBV6-3 and TRBJ2-1; lacking DNA, the TRBD1 call made by TCRdb goes unchecked. Germline V lookup: CDR1 MNHEY, CDR2 SVGEGT. The CDR3 has 14 amino acids. CDR3 region: CASSPGTHYNEQFF.

The rearrangement links TRBV6-6 to TRBJ2-7. Germline CDR1 reads MNHNY; CDR2 reads SVGAGI (reference sequence). This CDR3 contains 13 residues. This CDR3 is CASSYSEVGEQYF.

J is TRBJ2-2 and V is TRBV5-1. CDR1 is SGHRS, CDR2 YFSETQ, per germline. The CDR3 loop spans 14 amino acids. Here the CDR3 reads CASSLEWRVGELFF. The full variable domain, rest sourced from reference TRBV5-1 and TRBJ2-2, is KAGVTQTPRYLIKTRGQQVTLSCSPISGHRSVSWYQQTPGQGLQFLFEYFSETQRNKGNFPGRFSGRQFSNSRSEMNVSTLELGDSALYLCASSLEWRVGELFFGEGSRLTVL.

CDR3 in amino acids: CASTWDRGYNEQFF. V is TRBV6-1 and J is TRBJ2-1; without DNA, the TCRdb call of TRBD1 cannot be checked. There are 14 residues in the CDR3. Per germline, CDR1 MNHNS and CDR2 SASEGT.

The CDR3 sequence is CASSLEGGSGITDTQYF. The chain combines TRBV5-1 with TRBJ2-3; TCRdb returns TRBD2, unconfirmable since there is no DNA. The CDR3 extends over 17 amino acids. The V gene's germline CDR1 is SGHRS and CDR2 YFSETQ. The full variable domain, its missing parts supplied by reference TRBV5-1 and TRBJ2-3, is KAGVTQTPRYLIKTRGQQVTLSCSPISGHRSVSWYQQTPGQGLQFLFEYFSETQRNKGNFPGRFSGRQFSNSRSEMNVSTLELGDSALYLCASSLEGGSGITDTQYFGPGTRLTVL.

The CDR3 is CSARGDRYQETQYF. The rearrangement joins TRBV20-1 to TRBJ2-5; TCRdb's D call of TRBD1 is untestable without DNA. The germline V gene has CDR1 DFQATT and CDR2 SNEGSKA (reference sequence). The CDR3 runs to 14 residues.

The J gene is TRBJ2-3, the V gene TRBV14. Germline-derived CDR1 and CDR2 are SGHDN and FVKESK. The CDR3 spans 18 residues. The CDR3: CASSQDPVFSLYTDTQYF.

The gene calls are TRBV6-2 or TRBV6-3 and TRBJ2-1; TCRdb's assignment of TRBD1 cannot be checked, as there is no DNA. CDR1 is MNHEY, CDR2 SVGEGT, per germline. This CDR3 is 15 amino acids long. The CDR3 sequence is CASSRREIGYNEQFF.

This sequence joins TRBV12-3 or TRBV12-4 and TRBJ1-5. The CDR3 is made up of 13 amino acids. The CDR3 region is CASRMGGARPQHF.

This rearrangement joins TRBV5-1 to TRBJ2-1; TCRdb selects TRBD1, and the lack of DNA leaves this call unchecked. The CDR3 length is 15 residues. Per germline, CDR1 SGHRS and CDR2 YFSETQ. CDR3 sequence: CASSLDSVGDNEQFF.

The V call is TRBV5-1, the J call TRBJ2-5; with no DNA, the TCRdb D assignment of TRBD2 cannot be verified. CDR3 length: 18 residues. Germline loops: CDR1 SGHRS, CDR2 YFSETQ. CDR3 sequence reads: CASSLSDVGLAVLETQYF.

The chain couples TRBV15 to TRBJ1-2; TCRdb's assignment of TRBD1 cannot be checked, as there is no DNA. This CDR3 contains 16 residues. CDR1 LNHNV and CDR2 YYDKDF come from the germline V gene (reference sequence). The chain's CDR3 is CATSTSPRGGAYGYTF. Full variable domain (rest looked up from reference TRBV15 and TRBJ1-2): DAMVIQNPRYQVTQFGKPVTLSCSQTLNHNVMYWYQQKSSQAPKLLFHYYDKDFNNEADTPDNFQSRRPNTSFCFLDIRSPGLGDTAMYLCATSTSPRGGAYGYTFGSGTRLTVV.

The chain couples TRBV6-4 to TRBJ2-5; there is no DNA to check the TCRdb D call of TRBD2. CDR3 length equals 15 residues. Germline-derived CDR1 and CDR2 are MRHNA and SNTAGT. The CDR3 loop reads CASSDSTSGQETQYF.

The J gene is TRBJ2-5, the V gene TRBV12-3 or TRBV12-4; TCRdb returns TRBD2, unconfirmable since there is no DNA. This CDR3 spans 18 amino acids. The CDR3 loop is CASSLALPTGGIQETQYF.

This chain joins TRBV5-1 and TRBJ2-3. The CDR3 length is 15 residues. The germline V gene has CDR1 SGHRS and CDR2 YFSETQ. The chain's CDR3 is CASSGQSPLTDTQYF. The complete variable domain, with remaining parts taken from reference TRBV5-1 and TRBJ2-3, reads KAGVTQTPRYLIKTRGQQVTLSCSPISGHRSVSWYQQTPGQGLQFLFEYFSETQRNKGNFPGRFSGRQFSNSRSEMNVSTLELGDSALYLCASSGQSPLTDTQYFGPGTRLTVL.

V is TRBV7-3 and J is TRBJ2-3; the TCRdb D gene call, TRBD2, has no DNA to confirm it. Germline CDR1 and CDR2: SGHTA and FQGTGA. There are 14 residues in the CDR3. The chain's CDR3 is CASSKRTSTDTQYF.

The rearrangement links TRBV12-3 or TRBV12-4 to TRBJ2-3; the D gene TCRdb calls, TRBD2, cannot be checked with no DNA. The CDR3 extends over 12 amino acids. CDR3 sequence reads: CASSSTALMQYF.

This rearrangement joins TRBV7-9 to TRBJ2-2; TCRdb names TRBD1, which stays unverified in the absence of DNA. The CDR3 loop spans 14 amino acids. Germline lookup yields CDR1 SEHNR and CDR2 FQNEAQ (reference sequence). This CDR3 is CASAWRRPAGELFF.

The chain uses TRBV7-9 and TRBJ2-5; without DNA, the TCRdb call of TRBD2 cannot be checked. The V gene's germline CDR1 is SEHNR and CDR2 FQNEAQ (reference sequence). This CDR3 has 17 amino acids. The CDR3 is CASSLVGGSLWEETQYF.

The chain couples TRBV5-6 to TRBJ2-2. The CDR3 totals 15 residues. CDR1 and CDR2 from the germline V gene are SGHDT and YYEEEE. The CDR3 sequence: CASSFITANTGELFF.

The chain is built from TRBV20-1 and TRBJ2-7; TCRdb indicates TRBD2, and absent DNA this call remains unverified. This CDR3 is built from 14 residues. The germline gives CDR1 DFQATT, CDR2 SNEGSKA (reference sequence). CDR3 residues: CSAWGLASSYEQYF.

The rearrangement joins TRBV20-1 to TRBJ2-1; TCRdb indicates TRBD2, and absent DNA this call remains unverified. Germline CDR1 and CDR2: DFQATT and SNEGSKA (reference sequence). The CDR3 contains 14 residues. The CDR3 protein is CSAIPEGSYNEQFF.

The chain combines TRBV20-1 with TRBJ2-1; the D gene TCRdb calls, TRBD1, cannot be checked with no DNA. The CDR3 is 12 residues long. From germline, CDR1 is DFQATT and CDR2 SNEGSKA (reference sequence). The CDR3 reads CSARPGYNEQFF.

This rearrangement joins TRBV4-1 to TRBJ2-5; TCRdb picks TRBD2, but there is no DNA to check that call. The CDR3 has 16 amino acids. Germline V gives CDR1 MGHRA, CDR2 YSYEKL. CDR3 amino acids: CASSQEGRPAGETQYF.

The rearrangement joins TRBV9 to TRBJ2-7; TCRdb names TRBD2, which stays unverified in the absence of DNA. The CDR3 has 16 amino acids. The V gene's germline CDR1 is SGDLS and CDR2 YYNGEE. CDR3 residues: CASSPRLEREGHEQYF.

The chain joins TRBV2 to TRBJ2-1; the TRBD2 assignment by TCRdb is unverifiable without DNA. The CDR3 totals 18 residues. The germline V gene encodes CDR1 SNHLY and CDR2 FYNNEI. CDR3 protein: CASTFGTAGGERPYEQFF. The full variable domain, its missing parts supplied by reference TRBV2 and TRBJ2-1, is EPEVTQTPSHQVTQMGQEVILRCVPISNHLYFYWYRQILGQKVEFLVSFYNNEISEKSEIFDDQFSVERPDGSNFTLKIRSTKLEDSAMYFCASTFGTAGGERPYEQFFGPGTRLTVL.

The chain has TRBV5-1 and TRBJ2-1. The CDR3 has 14 residues. Germline CDR1 is SGHRS and CDR2 is YFSETQ. CDR3 sequence reads: CASSLGSLVDEQFF.

The CDR3 is CASVMGQGTYNEQFF. This chain joins TRBV5-1 and TRBJ2-1; TCRdb names TRBD1, which stays unverified in the absence of DNA. Germline loops: CDR1 SGHRS, CDR2 YFSETQ. This CDR3 has 15 residues.

The V and J genes are TRBV11-2 and TRBJ2-1; the D gene TCRdb calls, TRBD2, cannot be checked with no DNA. Germline CDR1 reads SGHAT; CDR2 reads FQNNGV. The CDR3 consists of 19 residues. Here the CDR3 reads CASSSTGLAGPSSYNEQFF.